This T cell receptor beta chain came from a study of shared clonotypes between healthy human individuals. The repertoire was sequenced with immunoSEQ multiplex PCR; TCRdb's copy has only in-frame clones and lacks some. This sample carries about 600,000 clones, nearly 97% of them seen once, and the ten largest clones take roughly 0.1%. CDR3 length equals 15 residues. CDR1 and CDR2 from the germline V gene are LNHNV and YYDKDF (reference sequence). The V gene lost 3 bases and the J gene lost 3 bases, with 15 bases spanning the gap. Worth noting for this clone: What it binds is not known.

Study-wide results and caveats: An expected dependence of interdonor clonotype sharing on sequencing depth was noted. Although depth was large, rarefaction showed that sequencing of the sorted subsets was incomplete. There were few donors, and this limited the genetic and exposure-history diversity represented.

Naive CD8 cells, CD45RO-negative and positively selected for CCR7, excluded terminally differentiated effector memory CD45RA+ cells. V is TRBV15 and J is TRBJ2-7, with a possible D match to TRBD2 (5 bases). The specimen sequenced was naive CD8+ T cells sorted from blood. This sequence originates from a woman aged 25 to 39 in good health. The CDR3 here is CATSSLTGSYYEQYF. In nucleotides, the CDR3 is TGTGCCACCAGCAGCCTCACGGGGAGCTACTACGAGCAGTACTTC.